This T cell receptor (beta chain) derives from a study of CD8+CD57+ T cells in acquired aplastic anemia. The wider study: Healthy-donor CD4+ cells averaged roughly 10.8 million reads.

V was pared by 5 bases and J by 8 bases, with 21 bases between. Germline V CDR1 and CDR2: MNHEY, SMNVEV (reference sequence). The CDR3 has 15 amino acids. For CDR3 and TCR beta VDJ profiling, genomic DNA was the template used. One entry per CDR3 protein results from TCRdb running MiXCR on the reads. Altogether hundreds of thousands of distinct CDR3 sequences are present, 60% to 80% being singletons, with the ten largest covering approximately 3.8%. The clonotype comes from a human donor in good health, serving as a control. This chain connects TRBV27 to TRBJ1-2; D is possibly TRBD1 (5 bases). The sequenced sample was sorted CD4+, CD8+, or CD8+CD57+ T cells (not recorded which) from PBMCs. The CDR3 DNA is TGTGCCAGCAGTCCCCAACTGGACATCGCTGGGGGCTACACCTTC. Its protein product is CASSPQLDIAGGYTF.